The rows below give T cell receptor beta chains drawn from one sample of a study of blood T cells in healthy people across ages. TCRdb re-called the 5' RACE reads with MiXCR, one entry per CDR3 protein. Of about 700,000 distinct CDR3 sequences in the sample, about 32% were seen once. The source material was blood. All receptors derive from a woman older than 75 in good health. Both conserved end residues are part of each CDR3. The D gene is left open where the match is weak. The size field is filled for only some rows; it gives once, few, many or a size class.

CASKGTSGGAYNEQFF TGTGCCAGCAAAGGGACTAGCGGGGGGGCCTACAATGAGCAGTTCTTC many TRBJ2-1 TRBD2 TRBV27
CASSLHQGAYEQYF TGTGCCAGCAGTTTACATCAGGGAGCGTACGAGCAGTACTTC many TRBJ2-7 NA TRBV27
CASSFGGLYSNQPQHF TGTGCCAGCAGCTTCGGCGGCCTATATAGCAATCAGCCCCAGCATTTT many TRBJ1-5 NA TRBV5-6
CASSYRRTGGNGYTF TGTGCCAGCAGTTACCGCAGGACAGGGGGCAACGGCTACACCTTC many TRBJ1-2 TRBD1 TRBV6-5
CASGSLGETQYF TGTGCCAGCGGCTCGCTGGGAGAGACCCAGTACTTC NA TRBJ2-5 NA TRBV28
CSATGTGIYEDGYTF TGCAGTGCCACCGGGACAGGGATTTACGAGGATGGCTACACCTTC NA TRBJ1-2 TRBD1 TRBV20-1
CASSPLGGPNTEAFF TGTGCCAGCAGTCCACTAGGGGGTCCTAACACTGAAGCTTTCTTT NA TRBJ1-1 NA TRBV12-3/TRBV12-4
CASSSGTRSGETQYF TGTGCCAGCAGCTCCGGGACTAGATCGGGAGAGACCCAGTACTTC many TRBJ2-5 TRBD2 TRBV7-9
CSVPGREQFF TGCAGCGTCCCCGGGCGGGAGCAGTTCTTC few TRBJ2-1 NA TRBV29-1
CSASRDKAYEQYF TGCAGTGCGAGCCGGGACAAAGCCTACGAGCAGTACTTC many TRBJ2-7 NA TRBV20-1
CASTRGRTDTQYF TGTGCCAGCACTCGGGGGAGGACAGATACGCAGTATTTT many TRBJ2-3 NA TRBV12-3/TRBV12-4
CASSPSNKGNQPQHF TGTGCCAGCAGTCCTTCGAACAAGGGCAATCAGCCCCAGCATTTT many TRBJ1-5 NA TRBV6-2/TRBV6-3
CARSVRPTSGGADTQYF TGCGCCCGCAGCGTAAGACCGACTAGCGGGGGGGCAGATACGCAGTATTTT once TRBJ2-3 TRBD2 TRBV9
CASSPRTSGGASAGELFF TGTGCCAGCAGCCCTAGGACTAGCGGGGGGGCCTCCGCCGGGGAGCTGTTTTTT many TRBJ2-2 TRBD2 TRBV7-2
CASSAGRDYGYTF TGTGCCAGCAGCGCCGGACGCGACTATGGCTACACCTTC NA TRBJ1-2 NA TRBV7-9
CASSLETGTSYEQYF TGTGCCAGCAGCTTAGAAACGGGAACCTCCTACGAGCAGTACTTC many TRBJ2-7 NA TRBV11-3
CASSSRVNTEAFF TGTGCCAGCAGTTCCAGGGTGAACACTGAAGCTTTCTTT NA TRBJ1-1 NA TRBV6-5
CKAPRNGGGPVSPSHNEQFF TGCAAAGCCCCAAGGAATGGGGGAGGGCCGGTTTCCCCTAGTCACAATGAGCAGTTCTTC NA TRBJ2-1 TRBD2 TRBV20-1
CASSYLAGAPETQYF TGCGCCAGCAGCTACTTAGCGGGGGCCCCAGAGACCCAGTACTTC many TRBJ2-5 TRBD2 TRBV5-1
CASSEVGGAETQYF TGTGCCAGCAGTGAAGTTGGGGGTGCAGAGACCCAGTACTTC once TRBJ2-5 NA TRBV9
CASSVGLAGAIQADTQYF TGTGCCAGCAGCGTAGGACTAGCGGGGGCAATACAGGCAGATACGCAGTATTTT many TRBJ2-3 TRBD2 TRBV9
CASSPSGGARRNQPQHF TGTGCCAGCAGCCCAAGCGGGGGGGCGCGTCGCAATCAGCCCCAGCATTTT NA TRBJ1-5 NA TRBV7-3
CASSLSAHEQYF TGTGCCAGCAGCCTCTCGGCCCACGAGCAGTACTTC few TRBJ2-7 NA TRBV16
CSAREEPAWGNEQFF TGCAGTGCTAGAGAGGAGCCCGCCTGGGGGAATGAGCAGTTCTTC NA TRBJ2-1 NA TRBV20-1
CASSSFTGTGKETQYF TGTGCCAGCAGCTCCTTCACCGGGACAGGGAAGGAGACCCAGTACTTC many TRBJ2-5 TRBD1 TRBV5-6